A selection of T cell receptor beta chains follows, all from one sample in a study of T cells after yellow fever vaccination. One entry per CDR3 protein results from TCRdb running MiXCR on the 5' RACE reads. The sample yields some 500,000 distinct CDR3 sequences, roughly 13% seen once. The sequenced sample was PBMCs, obtained on the day of the yellow fever booster vaccination. The origin of the receptors is a man aged 25 to 45 who received the YFV17D yellow fever vaccine. Both conserved end residues are part of each CDR3. The D gene is left open where the match is weak. Some rows have no size entry. The others give once, few or many, or a class for an expanded clone.

j_gene	v_gene	abundance	d_gene	CDR3nt	CDR3aa
TRBJ2-1	TRBV10-3	few	TRBD2	TGTGCCATCAGTGAGCCGTCAGCGGGAGAAACCTACAATGAGCAGTTCTTC	CAISEPSAGETYNEQFF
TRBJ2-5	TRBV15	few	NA	TGTGCCACCAGCACCTGGGTTCCAAGGGAAGACCAAGAGACCCAGTACTTC	CATSTWVPREDQETQYF
TRBJ2-5	TRBV18	NA	NA	TGTGCCAGCTCACCACAAGTAGAGACCCAGTACTTC	CASSPQVETQYF
TRBJ1-5	TRBV18	NA	NA	TGTGCCAGCTCCGACAGTAGCAATCAGCCCCAGCATTTT	CASSDSSNQPQHF
TRBJ2-1	TRBV6-5	few	TRBD2	TGTGCCAGCGGGGACTATGGGGATGAGCAGTTCTTC	CASGDYGDEQFF
TRBJ2-1	TRBV20-1	NA	TRBD2	TGCAGTGCTAGACTAGCGGGAACCTACAATGAGCAGTTCTTC	CSARLAGTYNEQFF
TRBJ2-2	TRBV20-1	few	TRBD2	TGCAGTGCCCCGACTAGCGAGACCGGGGAGCTGTTTTTT	CSAPTSETGELFF
TRBJ2-3	TRBV5-1	NA	NA	TGCGCCAGCAGCTTGGATTCAGATACGCAGTATTTT	CASSLDSDTQYF
TRBJ1-2	TRBV6-1	few	NA	TGTGCCAGCAGTCCCTCCGGGACACCAGCTAACTATGGCTACACCTTC	CASSPSGTPANYGYTF
TRBJ2-3	TRBV29-1	NA	NA	TGCAGCGTGGGTTCTAGCACAGATACGCAGTATTTT	CSVGSSTDTQYF
TRBJ2-1	TRBV11-2	NA	NA	TGTGCCAGCAGCCCTTCGGGACTCCGGGACAATGAGCAGTTCTTC	CASSPSGLRDNEQFF
TRBJ2-7	TRBV7-6	NA	NA	TGTGCCAGCAGCTCAGGGGTTTCGAACGTGTACGAGCAGTACTTC	CASSSGVSNVYEQYF
TRBJ2-1	TRBV29-1	NA	NA	TGCAACGTAAGGACGTTCTACAATGAGCAGTTCTTC	CNVRTFYNEQFF
TRBJ2-3	TRBV6-1	NA	TRBD1	TGTGCCAGCAGCTGGACAGGGGGAGATACGCAGTATTTT	CASSWTGGDTQYF
TRBJ2-7	TRBV5-4	NA	NA	TGTGCCAGCAGCATAGACTTGGGCTCCTACGAGCAGTACTTC	CASSIDLGSYEQYF
TRBJ2-1	TRBV5-1	few	TRBD2	TGCGCCAGCAGCTTGGGGTCTCTATTAGCGGGCAATGAGCAGTTCTTC	CASSLGSLLAGNEQFF
TRBJ2-1	TRBV4-3	few	NA	TGCGCCAGCAGCCAAGATCCCGGACGCCTCAATGAGCAGTTCTTC	CASSQDPGRLNEQFF
TRBJ1-2	TRBV10-3	NA	TRBD1	TGTGCCATCAGCGCTCCGACAGGGGGAGATTATGGCTACACCTTC	CAISAPTGGDYGYTF
TRBJ2-2	TRBV29-1	NA	NA	TGCAGCGTTGTGGAGACCGGGGAGCTGTTTTTT	CSVVETGELFF
TRBJ2-7	TRBV7-8	many	NA	TGTGCCAGCAGCTTAGATTCGATCCCGGGGTACGAGCAGTACTTC	CASSLDSIPGYEQYF
TRBJ2-1	TRBV20-1	NA	TRBD2	TGCAGTGCTAGAGGATCCATCTCTAGCGGGACCCACAATGAGCAGTTCTTC	CSARGSISSGTHNEQFF
TRBJ1-5	TRBV5-1	NA	NA	TGCGCCAGCCGGGTGGACCCAGTGCCTAATCAGCCCCAGCATTTT	CASRVDPVPNQPQHF